This T cell receptor beta chain is from a study of T cells in Graves' hyperthyroidism and ophthalmopathy. Study findings and constraints: Onset of ophthalmopathy came a median about 6.5 months after the model predicted it.

With regard to this clonotype: Antigen specificity is unknown.

The investigators amplified TCR beta CDR3 regions from RNA transcripts. The HTBI primer set served for first-round RT-PCR of the TCR CDR3. TCRdb re-derived calls from the multiplex PCR reads in MiXCR, one entry per CDR3 protein. The table lists roughly 420,000 distinct CDR3 sequences, approximately 14% of them singletons. Hyperthyroidism had been newly diagnosed in patients aged 18 to 65, and its duration was under 2 months. The V gene lost 6 bases and the J gene lost 0 bases, with 9 bases spanning the gap. Germline V lookup: CDR1 MNHNS, CDR2 SASEGT. The CDR3 is made up of 14 amino acids. V usage is TRBV6-1 and J usage is TRBJ2-1; D remains unclear. The clonotype originates from a young woman with Graves' hyperthyroidism. The material sequenced was blood. CDR3 region: CASSLSNSYNEQFF. In DNA form, the CDR3 reads TGTGCCAGCAGCCTTAGCAACTCCTACAATGAGCAGTTCTTC.